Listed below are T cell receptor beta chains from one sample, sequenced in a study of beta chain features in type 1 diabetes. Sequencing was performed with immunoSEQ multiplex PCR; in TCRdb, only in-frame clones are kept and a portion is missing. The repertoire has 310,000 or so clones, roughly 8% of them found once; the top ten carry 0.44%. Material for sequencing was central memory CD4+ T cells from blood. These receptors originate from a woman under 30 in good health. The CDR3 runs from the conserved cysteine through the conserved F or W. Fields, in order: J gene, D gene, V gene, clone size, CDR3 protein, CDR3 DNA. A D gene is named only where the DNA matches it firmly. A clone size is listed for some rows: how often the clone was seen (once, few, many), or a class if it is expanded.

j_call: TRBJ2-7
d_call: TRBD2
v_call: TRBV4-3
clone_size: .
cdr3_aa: CASSLTGTSGYEQYF
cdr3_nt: TGCGCCAGCAGCCTGACCGGGACTAGCGGTTACGAGCAGTACTTC

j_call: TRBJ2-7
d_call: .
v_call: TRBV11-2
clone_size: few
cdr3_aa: CASSRTTGRSYEQYF
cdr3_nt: TGTGCCAGCAGCCGGACAACAGGGAGGTCCTACGAGCAGTACTTC

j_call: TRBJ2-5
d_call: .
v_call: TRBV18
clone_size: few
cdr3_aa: CASSWRQEQETQYF
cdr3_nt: TGTGCCAGCTCATGGCGACAGGAACAAGAGACCCAGTACTTC

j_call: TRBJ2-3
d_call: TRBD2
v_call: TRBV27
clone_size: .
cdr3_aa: CASSGTSGRAPGTDTQYF
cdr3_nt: TGTGCCAGCAGTGGAACTAGCGGGAGGGCCCCTGGCACAGATACGCAGTATTTT

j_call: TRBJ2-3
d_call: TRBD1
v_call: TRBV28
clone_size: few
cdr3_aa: CASSFLGRGREDTQYF
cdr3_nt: TGTGCCAGCAGTTTCCTAGGCAGGGGGCGTGAAGATACGCAGTATTTT

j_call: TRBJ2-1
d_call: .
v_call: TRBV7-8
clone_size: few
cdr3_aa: CASSSQGFYNEQFF
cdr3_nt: TGTGCCAGCAGCTCCCAGGGTTTCTACAATGAGCAGTTCTTC

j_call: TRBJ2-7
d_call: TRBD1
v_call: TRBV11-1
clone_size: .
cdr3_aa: CASSLGTGGAQQYF
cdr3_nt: TGTGCCAGCAGCTTGGGGACAGGGGGAGCCCAGCAGTACTTC

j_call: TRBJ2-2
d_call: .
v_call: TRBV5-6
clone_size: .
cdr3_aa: CASSLAAGVDTGELFF
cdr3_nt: TGTGCCAGCAGCTTGGCCGCTGGAGTGGACACCGGGGAGCTGTTTTTT

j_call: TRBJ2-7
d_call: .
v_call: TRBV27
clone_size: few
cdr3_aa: CASSPNLSYEQYF
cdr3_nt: TGTGCCAGCAGTCCCAACCTCTCCTACGAGCAGTACTTC

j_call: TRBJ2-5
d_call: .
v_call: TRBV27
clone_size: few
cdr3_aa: CASSLAAREETQYF
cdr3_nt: TGTGCCAGCAGTTTGGCAGCTCGGGAAGAGACCCAGTACTTC

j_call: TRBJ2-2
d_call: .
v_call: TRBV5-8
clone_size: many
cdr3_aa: CASSLHGGELFF
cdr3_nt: TGTGCCAGCAGCTTGCACGGGGGGGAGCTGTTTTTT

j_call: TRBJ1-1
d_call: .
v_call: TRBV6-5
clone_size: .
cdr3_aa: CASRETEATEAFF
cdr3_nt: TGTGCCAGCAGGGAAACTGAGGCCACTGAAGCTTTCTTT

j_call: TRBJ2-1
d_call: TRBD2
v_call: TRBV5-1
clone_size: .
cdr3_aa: CASSLATSGRSINEQFF
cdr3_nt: TGCGCCAGCAGCTTGGCGACTAGCGGGAGATCGATCAATGAGCAGTTCTTC

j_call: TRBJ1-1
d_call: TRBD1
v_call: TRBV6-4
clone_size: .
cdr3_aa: CASTGTGDTEAFF
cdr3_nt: TGTGCCAGCACGGGGACAGGGGACACTGAAGCTTTCTTT

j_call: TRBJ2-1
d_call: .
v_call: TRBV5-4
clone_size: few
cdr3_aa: CASSPLISSGEQFF
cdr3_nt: TGTGCCAGCAGCCCACTAATCTCTTCTGGGGAGCAGTTCTTC

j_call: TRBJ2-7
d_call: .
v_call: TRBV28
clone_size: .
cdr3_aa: CASRSSYEQYF
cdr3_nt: TGTGCCAGCAGATCCTCCTACGAGCAGTACTTC

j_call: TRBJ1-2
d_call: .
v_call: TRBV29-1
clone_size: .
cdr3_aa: CSVEVGPNYGYTF
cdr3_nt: TGCAGCGTTGAGGTGGGTCCGAACTATGGCTACACCTTC

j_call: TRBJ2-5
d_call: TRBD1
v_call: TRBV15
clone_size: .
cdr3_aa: CATSGRQGAQETQYF
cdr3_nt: TGTGCCACCAGCGGAAGACAGGGGGCGCAAGAGACCCAGTACTTC

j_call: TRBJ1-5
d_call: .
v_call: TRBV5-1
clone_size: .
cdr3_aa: CASSLVGDQPQHF
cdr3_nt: TGCGCCAGCAGCTTGGTGGGGGATCAGCCCCAGCATTTT

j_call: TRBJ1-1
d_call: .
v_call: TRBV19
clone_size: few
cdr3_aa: CASSPFEGPGNTEAFF
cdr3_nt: TGTGCCAGTAGTCCCTTTGAGGGTCCGGGGAACACTGAAGCTTTCTTT

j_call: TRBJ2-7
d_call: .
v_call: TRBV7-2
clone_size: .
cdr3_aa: CASSPMIGSIWEQYF
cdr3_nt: TGTGCCAGCAGCCCAATGATCGGGAGTATTTGGGAGCAGTACTTC

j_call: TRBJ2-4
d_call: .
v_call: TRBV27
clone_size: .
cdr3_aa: CASRTLGGKNIQYF
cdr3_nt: TGTGCCAGCCGAACCCTCGGTGGCAAAAACATTCAGTACTTC

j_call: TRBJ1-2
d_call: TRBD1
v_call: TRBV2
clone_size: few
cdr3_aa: CASSVGQGGNGYTF
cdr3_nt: TGTGCCAGCAGTGTAGGACAGGGTGGGAATGGCTACACCTTC

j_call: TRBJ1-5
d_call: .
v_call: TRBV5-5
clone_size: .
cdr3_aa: CASSLVEDQPQHF
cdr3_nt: TGTGCCAGCAGCTTGGTCGAGGATCAGCCCCAGCATTTT

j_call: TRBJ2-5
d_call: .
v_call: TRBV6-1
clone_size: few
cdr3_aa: CASTSGDRETQYF
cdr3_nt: TGTGCCAGCACCTCAGGGGATCGGGAGACCCAGTACTTC

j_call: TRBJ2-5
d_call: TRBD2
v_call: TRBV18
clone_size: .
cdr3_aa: CASSPGLAETQYF
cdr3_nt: TGTGCCAGCTCACCGGGACTAGCTGAGACCCAGTACTTC

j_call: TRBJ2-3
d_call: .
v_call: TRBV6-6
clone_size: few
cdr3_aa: CASSYSGTDTQYF
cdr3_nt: TGTGCCAGCAGTTACTCCGGGACAGATACGCAGTATTTT

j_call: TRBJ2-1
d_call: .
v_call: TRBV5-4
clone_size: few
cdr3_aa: CAWGWRSSYNEQFF
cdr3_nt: TGTGCCTGGGGATGGCGCAGCTCCTACAATGAGCAGTTCTTC

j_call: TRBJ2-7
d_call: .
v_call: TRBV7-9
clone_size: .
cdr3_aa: CASSLPSGGHYEQYF
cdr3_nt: TGTGCCAGCAGCTTACCATCCGGGGGTCACTACGAGCAGTACTTC

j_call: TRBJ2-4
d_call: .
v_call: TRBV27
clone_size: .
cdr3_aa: CASTPEVTKNIQYF
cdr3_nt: TGTGCCAGCACCCCCGAGGTCACCAAAAACATTCAGTACTTC

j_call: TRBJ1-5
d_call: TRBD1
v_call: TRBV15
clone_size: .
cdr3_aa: CATSRGDRGQGQPQHF
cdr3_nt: TGTGCCACCAGCAGAGGGGACAGGGGGCAAGGTCAGCCCCAGCATTTT

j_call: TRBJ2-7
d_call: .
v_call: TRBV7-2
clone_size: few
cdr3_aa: CASSFYGGRNEQYF
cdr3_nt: TGTGCCAGCAGCTTTTACGGGGGCAGGAACGAGCAGTACTTC

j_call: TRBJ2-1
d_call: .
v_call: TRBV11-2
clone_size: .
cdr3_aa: CASSSPGREQFF
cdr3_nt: TGTGCCAGCAGCTCCCCTGGACGTGAGCAGTTCTTC

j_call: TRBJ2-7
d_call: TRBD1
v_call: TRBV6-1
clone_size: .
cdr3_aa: CASSRGPDSGEQYF
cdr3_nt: TGTGCCAGCTCTAGGGGGCCCGACTCGGGGGAGCAGTACTTC

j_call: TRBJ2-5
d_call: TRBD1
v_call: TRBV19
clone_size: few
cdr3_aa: CASSVQGAGETQYF
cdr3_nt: TGTGCCAGTAGCGTACAGGGGGCAGGAGAGACCCAGTACTTC

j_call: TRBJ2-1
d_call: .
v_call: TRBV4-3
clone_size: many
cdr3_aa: CASSQVGSYNEQFF
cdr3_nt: TGCGCCAGCAGCCAAGTAGGCAGCTACAATGAGCAGTTCTTC

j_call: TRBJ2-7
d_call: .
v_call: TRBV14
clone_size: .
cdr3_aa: CASSQDRVAYEQYF
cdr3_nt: TGTGCCAGCAGCCAAGATAGGGTGGCCTACGAGCAGTACTTC

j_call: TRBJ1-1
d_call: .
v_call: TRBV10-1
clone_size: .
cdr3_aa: CASSRDTRTEAFF
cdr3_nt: TGCGCCAGCAGTCGGGACACGAGGACTGAAGCTTTCTTT

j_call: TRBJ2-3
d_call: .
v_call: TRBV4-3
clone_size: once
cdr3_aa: CASSQVSGRTDTQYF
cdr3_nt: TGCGCCAGCAGCCAAGTGTCGGGCCGCACAGATACGCAGTATTTT

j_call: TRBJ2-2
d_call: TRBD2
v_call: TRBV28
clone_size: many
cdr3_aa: CASSPPPSGVNTGELFF
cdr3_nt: TGTGCCAGCAGCCCGCCGCCTAGCGGGGTGAACACCGGGGAGCTGTTTTTT

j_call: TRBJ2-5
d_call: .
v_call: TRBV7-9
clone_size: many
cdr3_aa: CASSKGQKETQYF
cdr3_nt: TGTGCCAGCAGCAAGGGACAAAAAGAGACCCAGTACTTC

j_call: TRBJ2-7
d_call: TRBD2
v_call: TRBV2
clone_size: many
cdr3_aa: CASSVLGLAGDEQYF
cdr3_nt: TGTGCCAGCAGTGTATTGGGACTAGCGGGAGACGAGCAGTACTTC

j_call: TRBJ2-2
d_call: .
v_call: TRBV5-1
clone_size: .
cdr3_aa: CASSLLHGELFF
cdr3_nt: TGCGCCAGCAGCTTATTGCACGGGGAGCTGTTTTTT

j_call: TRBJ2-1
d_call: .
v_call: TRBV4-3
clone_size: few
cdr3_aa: CASSQARAYSYNEQFF
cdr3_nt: TGCGCCAGCAGCCAAGCTAGGGCATACTCCTACAATGAGCAGTTCTTC

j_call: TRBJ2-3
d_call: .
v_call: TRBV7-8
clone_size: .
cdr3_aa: CASSLRPTSTDTQYF
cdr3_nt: TGTGCCAGCAGCTTACGACCCACTAGCACAGATACGCAGTATTTT

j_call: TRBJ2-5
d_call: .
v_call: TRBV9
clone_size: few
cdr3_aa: CASSLDGTSQETQYF
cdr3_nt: TGTGCCAGCAGCCTCGACGGGACATCGCAAGAGACCCAGTACTTC

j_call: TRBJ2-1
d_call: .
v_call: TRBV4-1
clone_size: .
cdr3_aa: CASSQVDASYNEQFF
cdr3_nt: TGCGCCAGCAGCCAAGTCGACGCATCCTACAATGAGCAGTTCTTC

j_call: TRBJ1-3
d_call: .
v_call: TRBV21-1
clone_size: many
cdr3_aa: CASSRNTIYF
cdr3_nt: TGTGCCAGCTCCAGAAACACCATATATTTT

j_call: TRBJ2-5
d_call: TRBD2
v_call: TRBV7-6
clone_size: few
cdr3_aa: CASSLALLLAGGPRFETQYF
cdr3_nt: TGTGCCAGCAGCTTAGCGCTTCTCCTAGCGGGAGGGCCAAGATTTGAGACCCAGTACTTC

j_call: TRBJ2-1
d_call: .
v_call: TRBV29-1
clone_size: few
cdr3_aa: CSVTSRFTGAAGARQFF
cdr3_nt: TGCAGCGTCACCTCCCGCTTTACAGGGGCAGCGGGAGCTCGGCAGTTCTTC

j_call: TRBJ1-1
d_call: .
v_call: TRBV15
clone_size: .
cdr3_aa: CATSRVNLNTEAFF
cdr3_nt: TGTGCCACCAGCAGAGTCAACCTGAACACTGAAGCTTTCTTT

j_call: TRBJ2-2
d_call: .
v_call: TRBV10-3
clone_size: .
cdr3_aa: CAISDHTGELFF
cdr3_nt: TGTGCCATCAGTGACCACACCGGGGAGCTGTTTTTT